This T cell receptor (beta chain) was profiled in a study of blood T cell repertoires in COVID-19 (dated by TCRdb to the early 2020s). Study-level background: Samples from collaborators originated in the United States, Italy and Spain and spanned both the acute and convalescent phases of COVID-19. A de-identified subject ID, COVID-19 status, age in years and sex were almost always included in the sample metadata. HLA class I and class II types, where available, came from metadata supplied by the sample provider rather than from assay-based typing. The repertoires were made available in a free public database intended to serve as a resource for research on the immune response to SARS-CoV-2. Samples were obtained from the ongoing ImmuneRACE study (first 160 participants) and from approximately 1,200 subjects provided by 6 global collaborators. The prospective study material was composed of cDNA or gDNA derived from T cells, B-cell-depleted T cells, or PBMCs. Deeply sampled blood TCRbeta repertoires from subjects exposed to, actively infected with, or recovered from COVID-19 were included in the dataset. Overall study outcomes, separate from this receptor: Clinical and demographic metadata were provided uncurated, with the amount varying by source and participant.

As regards this clone: Its antigen is currently not known. No much larger clonotype is one base removed from it; base qualities were not supplied.

The collaborating institutions used their own protocols to collect whole blood in K2EDTA tubes. For TCRbeta analysis, collaborators shipped samples as frozen whole blood, isolated PBMCs, or DNA extracted from either of those sample types. TCRbeta CDR3 regions were amplified from genomic DNA using the immunoSEQ Assay, a bias-controlled multiplex PCR. The original methods were these. The number of nucleated cells in each sample was estimated from the amplification of reference gene primers within the assay. Sequence reads were collapsed and filtered to measure the absolute abundance of every unique TCRbeta CDR3 rearrangement. For each sample, productive Simpson clonality was calculated as the square root of Simpson's diversity index over productive rearrangements. TCRdb took this table from immuneACCESS and kept in-frame rearrangements with V and J called. Such tables lack part of the clones; where checked against another copy, unresolved V genes explain under half of the gap, and the rest is unexplained. V and J calls and clone size are copied from that table; D and trimming were computed from the DNA. Within this sample are about 62,000 clones, with 86% of them counted one time only. 1.3% of the sample belongs to the ten largest clones.

This TCR was recovered from a woman aged 80 or older with acute or convalescent COVID-19. Sequencing input: peripheral blood.

The DNA reads TGTGCCAGCAGCCTCCTCGGGTGGCGACAGGGTTATGAGCAGTTCTTC. This codes for CASSLLGWRQGYEQFF. Recombination joined TRBV3-1 (or the pseudogene TRBV3-2) with TRBJ2-1, with 7 bases in between that match TRBD1. Clipping removes 4 bases from V and 8 bases from J, with 14 as the unmatched junction base count. The CDR3 contains 16 residues, cysteine and phenylalanine counted. Kept here is only the CDR3 DNA, which spans 48 bases and is read in frame from base 1. CDR1 and CDR2 are drawn from the germline V gene (reference sequence): LGHDT, YNNKEL.